This T cell receptor (beta chain) was recovered during a study of T cell responses to AZD1222 COVID-19 vaccine. Points from the study as a whole: Nearly half of spike-specific TCRs reportedly go after variant regions that carry no mutations. Most donors were white British and more were female, and clonal diversity was possibly underestimated. Among those given AZD1222, only 5 to 7 were seropositive at baseline.

Sequencing was performed with immunoSEQ multiplex PCR; in TCRdb, only in-frame clones are kept and a portion is missing. The sample records tens of thousands of clones, around 85% being singletons. In the case of this clone: The antigen is not known.

The trim removed 0 bases at V and 6 bases at J, leaving 4 bases unmatched. This CDR3 contains 16 residues. Looked up from germline, CDR1 is MNHEY and CDR2 is SVGAGI. The receptor was isolated from an adult in good health. This material consisted of peripheral blood, taken on day 0 of AZD1222 vaccination. The chain has TRBV6-5 and TRBJ2-1, with TRBD2 matching 11 bases. The CDR3 sequence: CASSYSGTSGLNEQFF. DNA of the CDR3: TGTGCCAGCAGTTACTCGGGGACTAGCGGTCTCAATGAGCAGTTCTTC.